Presented here are 24 T cell receptor beta chains from one specimen sequenced in a study of blood T cells in healthy people across ages. Combining a sample-barcoded 5' primer with a J-beta primer mix, a second PCR ran for roughly 6 to 11 cycles. Each CDR3 protein is one row after TCRdb ran MiXCR on the 5' RACE reads. The sample shows approximately 690,000 distinct CDR3 sequences, roughly three fifths of them seen only once. Source material: blood. These receptors were obtained from a man aged 55 to 69 in good health.

This clonotype was seen a few times. This chain uses TRBV7-2 with TRBJ2-6, with 7 bases lining up with TRBD1. The trim removed 6 bases at V and 0 bases at J, leaving 8 bases unmatched. Germline-derived CDR1 and CDR2 are SGHTA and FQGNSA. This CDR3 spans 17 amino acids. The CDR3 protein is CASRNTGDPSGANVLTF. The DNA of the CDR3 is TGTGCCAGCAGAAATACAGGGGACCCCTCTGGGGCCAACGTCCTGACTTTC.

The J gene is TRBJ2-3, the V gene TRBV12-3 or TRBV12-4; unclear D gene. V lost 4 bases to trimming and J lost 4 bases, with 12 bases between them. This CDR3 is 14 amino acids long. CDR3 coding DNA: TGTGCCAGCAGTTCTGGTTCCGCCCCAGATACGCAGTATTTT. Its translation is CASSSGSAPDTQYF.

This clonotype was recorded at least ten times. This chain links TRBV28 with TRBJ2-7; possibly TRBD1 for D (6 bases). The V end was cut by 6 bases, the J end by 4 bases, with 28 bases between. The CDR3 is 18 residues long. The germline gives CDR1 MDHEN, CDR2 SYDVKM. CDR3 bases: TGTGCCAGCAGCCCGACGGGATACACAGGGTCAGCCCAGTACGAGCAGTACTTC. Protein: CASSPTGYTGSAQYEQYF.

The V and J genes are TRBV12-3 or TRBV12-4 and TRBJ1-6; D may be TRBD1 (6 bases). The CDR3 is 14 residues long. V lost 5 bases and J 6 bases, leaving 11 bases between the germline ends. The CDR3 DNA reads as TGTGCCAGCAGTAACAGGGAAGTTAATTCACCCCTCCACTTT. Its translation: CASSNREVNSPLHF.

The rearrangement uses TRBV5-1 and TRBJ1-1; unclear D gene. V was cut by 1 base and J by 4 bases, with 11 bases left in between. CDR3 length: 14 residues. Per germline, CDR1 SGHRS and CDR2 YFSETQ. The CDR3 coding sequence is TGCGCCAGCAGCTTGTCGGGAGAGGCCACTGAAGCTTTCTTT. Protein product: CASSLSGEATEAFF. Based on the CDR3 plus reference TRBV5-1 and TRBJ1-1, the full variable domain is KAGVTQTPRYLIKTRGQQVTLSCSPISGHRSVSWYQQTPGQGLQFLFEYFSETQRNKGNFPGRFSGRQFSNSRSEMNVSTLELGDSALYLCASSLSGEATEAFFGQGTRLTVV.

The CDR3 nucleotides read TGTGCCAGCAGTGAACTTGGACAGGCTTCCTACGAGCAGTACTTC. Translating it yields CASSELGQASYEQYF. V is TRBV2 and J is TRBJ2-7; 7 bases are a match to TRBD1. After removal of 2 bases from V and 1 base from J, the junction contained 5 bases not matched to a gene. CDR1 is SNHLY and CDR2 is FYNNEI in the germline V gene. The CDR3 is 15 residues long.

Worth noting for this clonotype: The junction differs from germline at one of its ends, possibly a read error. V and J are TRBV4-1 and TRBJ2-1; 9 nucleotides line up with TRBD2. The CDR3 runs to 15 residues. Germline lookup yields CDR1 MGHRA and CDR2 YSYEKL. The CDR3 DNA sequence: TGCGCTAGCAGCCCGCGGGGGGGGATCTACAATGAGCAGTTCTTC. Translation: CASSPRGGIYNEQFF.

The chain has TRBV29-1 and TRBJ2-1; perhaps TRBD2 as D (6 bases). The CDR3 extends over 11 amino acids. Germline CDR1 SQVTM, CDR2 ANQGSEA. CDR3 residues: CTGRENNEQFF. The DNA of the CDR3 is TGCACGGGGCGGGAAAACAATGAGCAGTTCTTC.

The chain employs TRBV4-2 and TRBJ1-2; D unclear. The germline gives CDR1 LGHNA, CDR2 YNFKEQ. The CDR3 has 13 amino acids. Trimming took 1 base from V and 4 from J, leaving 7 bases between them. The CDR3 sequence is CASSQGNSYGYTF. In DNA form, the CDR3 reads TGTGCCAGCAGCCAAGGAAACAGCTATGGCTACACCTTC.

The V gene is TRBV24-1, the J gene TRBJ2-5; D gene ambiguous. Germline V gene lookup returns CDR1 KGHDR and CDR2 SFDVKD. V lost 2 bases and J 2 bases, leaving 5 bases between the germline ends. This CDR3 contains 13 residues. The DNA for the CDR3 is TGTGCCACCAGTGATTCGACTCAAGAGACCCAGTACTTC. Its protein product is CATSDSTQETQYF.

This clonotype was recorded once. The chain recombines TRBV20-1 with TRBJ2-3; 11 bases are shared with TRBD2. Per the germline V gene, CDR1 is DFQATT and CDR2 is SNEGSKA (reference sequence). The CDR3 covers 15 residues. V trimming: 6 bases; J trimming: 0 bases; junction bases outside the gene matches: 5. The CDR3 DNA reads TGCAGTGCGAATCTAGCGGGGGGAAGCACAGATACGCAGTATTTT. Translation gives CSANLAGGSTDTQYF.

V is TRBV20-1 and J is TRBJ2-5; 9 positions agree with TRBD2. In germline, CDR1 is DFQATT, CDR2 SNEGSKA (reference sequence). This CDR3 is built from 13 residues. After removal of 6 bases from V and 3 bases from J, the junction contained 5 bases not matched to a gene. CDR3 residues: CSALAGIEETQYF. The DNA for the CDR3 is TGCAGTGCCCTAGCGGGGATTGAAGAGACCCAGTACTTC.

The V call is TRBV24-1, the J call TRBJ2-6, with D perhaps being TRBD1 or TRBD2 (6 bases each). Trimming took 5 bases from V and 0 from J, leaving 13 bases between them. The germline CDR1 and CDR2 sequences are KGHDR and SFDVKD. The CDR3 consists of 17 residues. This CDR3 is CATSAGGFNSGANVLTF. DNA of the CDR3: TGTGCCACCAGTGCCGGGGGCTTTAACTCTGGGGCCAACGTCCTGACTTTC.

This clonotype appeared a few times. The chain couples TRBV28 to TRBJ2-1; D is perhaps TRBD2 (5 bases). V was clipped by 6 bases and J by 7 bases, with 25 bases between them. CDR3 length equals 17 residues. CDR1 MDHEN and CDR2 SYDVKM come from the germline V gene. CDR3 loop: CASRSANGIQSVNEQFF. In DNA form, the CDR3 reads TGTGCCAGCAGATCCGCTAACGGGATACAGTCAGTAAATGAGCAGTTCTTC.

This chain links TRBV28 with TRBJ1-2, with a possible D match to TRBD1 (6 bases). Between the trimmed V and J ends, which lost 4 bases and 2 bases, there was a span of 11 bases. This CDR3 is built from 14 residues. CDR1 and CDR2 from the germline V gene are MDHEN and SYDVKM. CDR3 DNA sequence: TGTGCCAGCAGTTCCCCAGGGGCGAACTATGGCTACACCTTC. Translation: CASSSPGANYGYTF.

The rearrangement uses TRBV25-1 and TRBJ2-7; TRBD2 matches at 7 bases. V dropped 8 bases and J dropped 3; count of bases not matched to a gene: 1. This CDR3 has 11 residues. The germline CDR1 and CDR2 sequences are MGHDK and SYGVNS. CDR3 in DNA: TGTGCCAGCGGACTAGTCTACGAGCAGTACTTC. Protein product: CASGLVYEQYF.

The chain employs TRBV5-1 and TRBJ1-4; 7 bases line up with TRBD1. J gave up 8 bases and V 0 bases, and 4 bases lay outside the gene matches. Germline CDR1 reads SGHRS; CDR2 reads YFSETQ. The CDR3 has 14 amino acids. CDR3 protein: CASSLGGQSEKLFF. The DNA of the CDR3 is TGCGCCAGCAGCTTGGGGGGACAGTCCGAAAAACTGTTTTTT.

This chain connects TRBV12-3 or TRBV12-4 to TRBJ2-7; D is ambiguous. This CDR3 has 13 amino acids. With 3 bases removed from V and 1 base from J, the gap between germline ends came to 7 bases. This CDR3 reads CASSFRSSYEQYF. DNA for the CDR3: TGTGCCAGCAGTTTCCGCTCTTCCTACGAGCAGTACTTC.

The chain combines TRBV11-2 with TRBJ1-1; D is ambiguous. Per germline, CDR1 SGHAT and CDR2 FQNNGV. Trimming took 5 bases from V and 1 from J, leaving 17 bases between them. The CDR3 has 16 amino acids. CDR3 bases: TGTGCCAGCAGCCCACATCCAACTCGGGGGAACACTGAAGCTTTCTTT. Its translation is CASSPHPTRGNTEAFF.

The rearrangement uses TRBV20-1 and TRBJ1-1; 7 nucleotides agree with TRBD1. The germline V gene encodes CDR1 DFQATT and CDR2 SNEGSKA (reference sequence). V lost 2 bases, J lost 1 base, and 7 bases stayed unmatched. This CDR3 comprises 15 residues. CDR3 DNA sequence: TGCAGTGCTAGATGGCACCCAGGGGGGAACACTGAAGCTTTCTTT. Translated, it gives CSARWHPGGNTEAFF.

This clonotype was counted a few times. V usage is TRBV20-1 and J usage is TRBJ2-7; D gene ambiguous. With 5 bases removed from V and 1 base from J, the gap between germline ends came to 9 bases. Germline V gives CDR1 DFQATT, CDR2 SNEGSKA (reference sequence). The CDR3 length is 12 residues. The DNA of the CDR3 is TGCAGTGCTTGCCCTGGGTCCTACGAGCAGTACTTC. This encodes CSACPGSYEQYF.

The chain has TRBV7-2 and TRBJ1-6, with D possibly matching TRBD1 (5 bases). V lost 1 base to trimming and J lost 12 bases, with 16 bases between them. There are 15 residues in the CDR3. The germline CDR1 and CDR2 sequences are SGHTA and FQGNSA. The CDR3 loop is CASSLDGARVEPLHF. CDR3 bases: TGTGCCAGCAGCTTAGACGGGGCCAGGGTGGAACCCCTCCACTTT.

This clonotype was counted a few times. This chain joins TRBV4-1 and TRBJ2-7; D might be TRBD2 (7 bases). Per germline, CDR1 MGHRA and CDR2 YSYEKL. Between the trimmed V and J ends, which lost 4 bases and 3 bases, there was a span of 16 bases. This CDR3 is 15 amino acids long. The chain's CDR3 is CASSPRRGGDYEQYF. The CDR3, as DNA: TGCGCCAGCAGCCCCAGGAGGGGGGGCGACTACGAGCAGTACTTC.

The chain uses TRBV28 and TRBJ2-1; D is unresolved. This CDR3 has 11 amino acids. The germline V and J ends were trimmed by 2 bases and 12 bases, with 8 bases remaining between them. Germline V gene lookup returns CDR1 MDHEN and CDR2 SYDVKM. In DNA, the CDR3 is TGTGCCAGCAGTTTAGCGACATTGCAGTTCTTC. It codes for CASSLATLQFF.